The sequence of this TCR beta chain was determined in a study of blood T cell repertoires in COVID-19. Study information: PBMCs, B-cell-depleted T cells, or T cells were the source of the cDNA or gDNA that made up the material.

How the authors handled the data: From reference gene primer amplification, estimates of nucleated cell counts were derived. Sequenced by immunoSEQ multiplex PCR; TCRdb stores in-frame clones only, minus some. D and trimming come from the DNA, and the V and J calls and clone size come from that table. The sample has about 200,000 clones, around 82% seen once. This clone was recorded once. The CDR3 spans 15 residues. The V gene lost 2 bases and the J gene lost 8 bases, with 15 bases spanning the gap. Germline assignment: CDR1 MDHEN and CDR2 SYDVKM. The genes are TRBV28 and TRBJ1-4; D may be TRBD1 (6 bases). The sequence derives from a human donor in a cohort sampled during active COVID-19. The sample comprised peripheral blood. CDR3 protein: CASSLVRDTAEKLFF. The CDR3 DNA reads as TGTGCCAGCAGTTTAGTCAGGGACACAGCGGAAAAACTGTTTTTT.